Below, 9 T cell receptor beta chains from the same sample are listed, as sequenced in a study of metastatic and nonmetastatic thyroid tumors. Patients were all untreated before their thyroid surgery. TCRdb reprocessed the PCR reads using MiXCR. The sample records 75,000 to 95,000 clones, over 9.5% being singletons. Material for sequencing was blood. The source is a female donor with papillary thyroid cancer or a benign thyroid nodule (not recorded which). Some clones in this sample may be carry-over from other donors' samples.

This clone was picked up a small number of times. J is TRBJ2-7 and V is TRBV6-1, with TRBD2 matching over 9 bases. The V gene end was trimmed by 3 bases and the J gene end by 3 bases; junction bases not matched to a gene: 6. The CDR3 totals 15 residues. The germline V gene has CDR1 MNHNS and CDR2 SASEGT. The CDR3 coding sequence is TGTGCCAGCAGTGACCTAGCGGGAAGTTACTACGAGCAGTACTTC. This translates into CASSDLAGSYYEQYF.

This clone appeared many times. This chain connects TRBV18 to TRBJ1-5, with D maybe TRBD1 (5 bases). Per germline, CDR1 KGHSH and CDR2 LQKENI. With 4 bases removed from V and 5 bases from J, the gap between germline ends came to 12 bases. The CDR3 sequence is 14 residues long. For the CDR3, the DNA is TGTGCCAGCTCACAGTCGGGGGGGGATCAGCCCCAGCATTTT. Protein sequence: CASSQSGGDQPQHF.

In its sample, this clone was seen many times. This chain joins TRBV30 and TRBJ2-3; D not resolved. The CDR3 runs to 14 residues. The V gene's germline CDR1 is GTSNPN and CDR2 SVGIG (reference sequence). V lost 8 bases to trimming and J lost 0 bases, with 15 bases between them. The CDR3, as DNA: TGTGCCAGCCGGCGCTTGCCTAGCACAGATACGCAGTATTTT. Its protein is CASRRLPSTDTQYF.

To note about this clone: A single base separates this from a much larger clone, so it may be a read error. The chain combines TRBV7-9 with TRBJ2-2; the D is unclear. CDR1 and CDR2 (germline): SEHNR, FQNEAQ (reference sequence). V was cut by 5 bases and J by 5 bases, with 6 bases left in between. The CDR3 is 12 residues long. For the CDR3, the DNA is TGTGCCAGCAGCCGATCGACCGGGGAGCTGTTTTTT. It specifies CASSRSTGELFF.

This clone appeared many times. This chain links TRBV19 with TRBJ1-1; D is perhaps TRBD1 (6 bases). The V end was cut by 3 bases, the J end by 9 bases, with 17 bases between. CDR3 length: 14 amino acids. In germline, CDR1 is LNHDA, CDR2 SQIVND (reference sequence). In nucleotides, the CDR3 is TGTGCCAGTAGTATTGGGGCGCGACAGGTCCAAGCTTTCTTT. Encoded protein: CASSIGARQVQAFF.

The chain links TRBV28 to TRBJ2-7, with D perhaps matching TRBD2 (6 bases). The ends were cut back, 5 bases at V and 7 bases at J, with 18 bases in the middle. Germline CDR1 is MDHEN and CDR2 is SYDVKM. This CDR3 has 14 residues. The CDR3 sequence is CASSHGSGFGEQYF. In nucleotides, the CDR3 is TGTGCCAGCAGTCACGGGAGTGGGTTTGGGGAGCAGTACTTC. The complete variable domain, with remaining parts taken from reference TRBV28 and TRBJ2-7, reads DVKVTQSSRYLVKRTGEKVFLECVQDMDHENMFWYRQDPGLGLRLIYFSYDVKMKEKGDIPEGYSVSREKKERFSLILESASTNQTSMYLCASSHGSGFGEQYFGPGTRLTVT.

This clone appeared many times. The chain is built from TRBV27 and TRBJ2-2; 7 bases are a match to TRBD1. J gave up 2 bases and V 4 bases, and 4 bases lay outside the gene matches. This CDR3 comprises 15 residues. Germline CDR1 reads MNHEY; CDR2 reads SMNVEV (reference sequence). The CDR3 reads CASSYRTGNTGELFF. As DNA, the CDR3 is TGTGCCAGCAGTTATCGGACAGGTAACACCGGGGAGCTGTTTTTT.

This clone appeared many times. Within the sample, other DNA sequences also encode this same CDR3. The chain recombines TRBV19 with TRBJ2-3, with D perhaps TRBD2 (5 bases). The CDR3 is 14 amino acids. Per germline, CDR1 LNHDA and CDR2 SQIVND (reference sequence). V was shortened by 6 bases and J by 2 bases, with 12 bases between the two germline ends. The CDR3 DNA reads as TGTGCCAGTAGAACTCAACTAGTCACAGATACGCAGTATTTT. It specifies CASRTQLVTDTQYF.

This clone was recorded at least ten times. The chain recombines TRBV7-9 with TRBJ2-1; D not certain. Germline CDR1 and CDR2: SEHNR and FQNEAQ (reference sequence). The length of the CDR3 is 12 residues. The V gene lost 1 base and the J gene lost 10 bases, with 8 bases spanning the gap. The CDR3 region is CASSLGPGEQFF. In DNA form, the CDR3 reads TGTGCCAGCAGCTTAGGCCCCGGAGAGCAGTTCTTC.